The T cell receptor (beta chain) described here comes from a study of T-cell memory formation after mild COVID-19. Looking at the study overall: TCR clusters were mostly donor specific.

MiXCR, applied by TCRdb to the 5' RACE reads, yields one record per CDR3 protein. Of around 340,000 distinct CDR3 sequences listed, around 15% were seen once; the top ten hold more than 20%. Germline values: CDR1 SGHAT, CDR2 FQNNGV. Trimming at V came to 3 bases and at J to 2 bases, leaving 4 bases not matched to a gene. The CDR3 spans 14 residues. Concerning this clonotype itself: Its antigen is currently unknown.

Overall study findings and caveats: Clones shrinking from day 15 to 85 showed even CD4/CD8 mixes; later expanders tilted CD4+.

The genes are TRBV11-2 and TRBJ2-7, with 7 nucleotides matching TRBD1. Sequencing was performed on PBMCs or a T cell subset sorted from them (not recorded which). This TCR was sampled from a man between 18 and 35 years old who had mild COVID-19 (a few samples of this study predate the infection). Cell type and time point are not known. DNA for the CDR3: TGTGCCAGCAGCTTCGGACAGGAAACCTACGAGCAGTACTTC. Protein product: CASSFGQETYEQYF.